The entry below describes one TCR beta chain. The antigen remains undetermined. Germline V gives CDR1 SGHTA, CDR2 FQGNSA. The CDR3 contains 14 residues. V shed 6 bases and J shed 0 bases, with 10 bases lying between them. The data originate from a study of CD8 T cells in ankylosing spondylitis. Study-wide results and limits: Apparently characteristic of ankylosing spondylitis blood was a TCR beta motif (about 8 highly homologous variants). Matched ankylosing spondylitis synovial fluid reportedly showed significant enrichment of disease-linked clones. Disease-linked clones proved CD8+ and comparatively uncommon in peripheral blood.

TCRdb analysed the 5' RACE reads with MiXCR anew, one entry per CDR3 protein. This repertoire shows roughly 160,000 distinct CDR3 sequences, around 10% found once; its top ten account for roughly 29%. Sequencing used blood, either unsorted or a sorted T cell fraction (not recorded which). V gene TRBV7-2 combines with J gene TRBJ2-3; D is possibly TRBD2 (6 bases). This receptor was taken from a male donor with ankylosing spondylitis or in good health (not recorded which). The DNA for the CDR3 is TGTGCCAGCAGGGAGGGCCTTAGCACAGATACGCAGTATTTT. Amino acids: CASREGLSTDTQYF.